The 24 T cell receptor beta chains presented below share a single source sample, sequenced in a study of blood T cell repertoires in COVID-19. TCRdb's table, derived via immunoSEQ multiplex PCR, lists solely in-frame clones and lacks some. The data show approximately 310,000 clones, about nine tenths seen once. Sample: PBMCs or T cells enriched from blood (not recorded which). These receptors originate from a man aged 60 to 75 who had recovered from COVID-19.

The chain links TRBV7-9 to TRBJ2-1, with 9 bases that match TRBD1. CDR1 and CDR2 (germline): SEHNR, FQNEAQ (reference sequence). The CDR3 spans 14 residues. J was trimmed by 10 bases and V by 5 bases; bases with no gene match: 9. CDR3 loop: CASSARDRVVEQFF. Here the CDR3 DNA reads TGTGCCAGCAGCGCCAGGGACAGGGTAGTGGAGCAGTTCTTC. The full variable domain, its missing parts supplied by reference TRBV7-9 and TRBJ2-1, is DTGVSQNPRHKITKRGQNVTFRCDPISEHNRLYWYRQTLGQGPEFLTYFQNEAQLEKSRLLSDRFSAERPKGSFSTLEIQRTEQGDSAMYLCASSARDRVVEQFFGPGTRLTVL.

The genes are TRBV7-9 and TRBJ2-7; 11 bases line up with TRBD2. V was clipped by 5 bases and J by 2 bases; unmatched bases: 11. CDR3 length: 17 residues. The germline V gene has CDR1 SEHNR and CDR2 FQNEAQ (reference sequence). CDR3 sequence reads: CASSQPTSGRLAYEQYF. As DNA, the CDR3 is TGTGCCAGCAGCCAGCCTACTAGCGGGAGACTTGCCTACGAGCAGTACTTC.

The J gene is TRBJ2-7, the V gene TRBV7-2; no clear D. The V gene's germline CDR1 is SGHTA and CDR2 FQGNSA. The germline V and J ends were trimmed by 2 bases and 0 bases, with 14 bases remaining between them. The CDR3 totals 16 residues. The CDR3 here is CASSLTAAAASYEQYF. The CDR3 coding sequence is TGTGCCAGCAGCTTAACCGCTGCGGCCGCCTCCTACGAGCAGTACTTC.

The chain employs TRBV5-1 and TRBJ2-7; 7 positions match TRBD1. Germline loops: CDR1 SGHRS, CDR2 YFSETQ. CDR3 length equals 16 residues. V lost 1 base and J lost 0; bases outside the gene matches: 7. This CDR3 reads CASSLTPGQSSYEQYF. CDR3 DNA: TGCGCCAGCAGCTTGACGCCGGGACAGTCCTCCTACGAGCAGTACTTC.

This clone was recorded only once. The chain employs TRBV19 and TRBJ2-2; a weak D match, TRBD2 (5 bases). Trimming took 4 bases from V and 4 from J, leaving 10 bases between them. This CDR3 has 14 amino acids. CDR1 and CDR2 (germline): LNHDA, SQIVND (reference sequence). The CDR3 bases are TGTGCCAGTAGTAACGAGCGGATCACCGGGGAGCTGTTTTTT. It translates to CASSNERITGELFF.

The CDR3 is CASSLLSAGGLETQYF. CDR3 DNA sequence: TGCGCCAGCAGCTTGCTTTCAGCGGGAGGGCTGGAGACCCAGTACTTC. The chain uses TRBV5-1 and TRBJ2-5; 10 bases agree with TRBD2. With 1 base clipped from V and 5 bases from J, the junction kept 8 bases outside the gene matches. Germline CDR1 reads SGHRS; CDR2 reads YFSETQ. There are 16 residues in the CDR3.

The CDR3 protein is CASKGVGTENSPLHF. The CDR3 nucleotides read TGTGCCAGCAAAGGGGTAGGGACAGAGAATTCACCCCTCCACTTT. The chain combines TRBV2 with TRBJ1-6; 7 positions match TRBD1. Germline V gives CDR1 SNHLY, CDR2 FYNNEI. Trimming cost V 7 bases and J 7 bases; bases outside gene matches: 10. This CDR3 contains 15 residues.

This chain connects TRBV3-1 (or the pseudogene TRBV3-2) to TRBJ2-3; no clear D gene. The V end lost 2 bases, the J end lost 6 bases, and 6 bases lay between the germline ends. Germline V gives CDR1 LGHDT, CDR2 YNNKEL (reference sequence). The CDR3 length is 12 residues. As DNA, the CDR3 is TGTGCCAGCAGCCAACGGTCGGATACGCAGTATTTT. Its translation is CASSQRSDTQYF.

This rearrangement joins TRBV21-1 to TRBJ2-3; the table's D gene call, TRBD2, was not cross checked with the DNA. TRBV21-1 is reported as a pseudogene. The CDR3 is 15 amino acids. The CDR3 region is CASRLRDCCTDTQYF. In nucleotides, the CDR3 is TGTGCCAGCAGACTCCGGGACTGCTGCACAGATACGCAGTATTTT.

The J gene is TRBJ1-1, the V gene TRBV5-1; D gene unclear. The ends were cut back, 4 bases at V and 3 bases at J, with 10 bases in the middle. CDR1 is SGHRS, CDR2 YFSETQ, per germline. This CDR3 is built from 13 residues. CDR3 protein: CASSPYPDTEAFF. The CDR3 DNA sequence: TGCGCCAGCAGCCCCTATCCCGACACTGAAGCTTTCTTT. The complete variable domain, with remaining parts taken from reference TRBV5-1 and TRBJ1-1, reads KAGVTQTPRYLIKTRGQQVTLSCSPISGHRSVSWYQQTPGQGLQFLFEYFSETQRNKGNFPGRFSGRQFSNSRSEMNVSTLELGDSALYLCASSPYPDTEAFFGQGTRLTVV.

The chain recombines TRBV9 with TRBJ2-1; 7 nucleotides agree with TRBD1. Unmatched junction bases numbered 11, after V lost 0 bases and J lost 2 bases. Germline CDR1 is SGDLS and CDR2 is YYNGEE. This CDR3 is built from 18 residues. The CDR3 DNA sequence: TGTGCCAGCAGCGTAGGATTATTAAGGGGACAGACCTACAATGAGCAGTTCTTC. Translating it yields CASSVGLLRGQTYNEQFF.

V usage is TRBV7-6 and J usage is TRBJ2-2, with 7 bases fitting TRBD2. The V gene's germline CDR1 is SGHVS and CDR2 FNYEAQ. Trimming at V came to 2 bases and at J to 2 bases, leaving 8 bases not matched to a gene. This CDR3 spans 17 amino acids. Here the CDR3 reads CASSLSLAARNTGELFF. The CDR3 bases are TGTGCCAGCAGCTTATCCCTAGCGGCTAGAAACACCGGGGAGCTGTTTTTT.

The chain is built from TRBV5-4 and TRBJ2-7; tentatively, D is TRBD2 (7 bases). The CDR3 consists of 16 residues. The germline V gene encodes CDR1 SGHNT and CDR2 YYREEE (reference sequence). V lost 0 bases and J lost 2, with 15 bases in between. CDR3 sequence: CASSLGGGASTYEQYF. The CDR3 nucleotides read TGTGCCAGCAGCTTGGGGGGGGGCGCGTCGACCTACGAGCAGTACTTC.

The V gene is TRBV30, the J gene TRBJ2-1; D not resolved. This CDR3 region has 14 residues. CDR1 and CDR2 from the germline V gene are GTSNPN and SVGIG (reference sequence). V lost 0 bases and J 8 bases, leaving 14 bases between the germline ends. The DNA for the CDR3 is TGTGCCTGGAGTGTAAAGCATCAGGCATATGAGCAGTTCTTC. Translating it yields CAWSVKHQAYEQFF. The whole variable domain, remainder taken from reference TRBV30 and TRBJ2-1, is SQTIHQWPATLVQPVGSPLSLECTVEGTSNPNLYWYRQAAGRGLQLLFYSVGIGQISSEVPQNLSASRPQDRQFILSSKKLLLSDSGFYLCAWSVKHQAYEQFFGPGTRLTVL.

This clone was counted a single time. The chain links TRBV3-1 (or the pseudogene TRBV3-2) to TRBJ2-7; the D gene is possibly TRBD1 (5 bases). V was cut by 0 bases and J by 0 bases, with 9 bases left in between. The CDR3 sequence is 15 residues long. Germline CDR1 reads LGHDT; CDR2 reads YNNKEL (reference sequence). CDR3 sequence (DNA): TGTGCCAGCAGCCAAGATATACAGGTCTCCTACGAGCAGTACTTC. It yields the protein CASSQDIQVSYEQYF.

This clone was seen only a few times. The chain links TRBV28 to TRBJ1-1; D gene unclear. Germline V gives CDR1 MDHEN, CDR2 SYDVKM. The CDR3 has 14 residues. The germline V and J ends were trimmed by 7 bases and 1 base, with 13 bases remaining between them. CDR3 nucleotides: TGTGCCAGCATTCCAATTCAGGCGAACACTGAAGCTTTCTTT. The encoded protein is CASIPIQANTEAFF.

Comments on this clone: Additional DNA sequences in this sample encode the identical CDR3. The gene calls are TRBV6-1 and TRBJ2-3, with 7 nucleotides matching TRBD2. The V gene's germline CDR1 is MNHNS and CDR2 SASEGT. After removal of 1 base from V and 4 bases from J, the junction contained 2 bases not matched to a gene. The CDR3 is 14 residues long. The CDR3 loop reads CASSEVGRADTQYF. In DNA form, the CDR3 reads TGTGCCAGCAGTGAAGTGGGGAGGGCAGATACGCAGTATTTT.

The V and J genes are TRBV6-2 or TRBV6-3 and TRBJ2-7; no definite D call. Trimming cost V 2 bases and J 3 bases, with 5 bases left between them. Germline loops: CDR1 MNHEY, CDR2 SVGEGT. This CDR3 comprises 12 residues. The CDR3 nucleotides read TGTGCCAGCAGTTACCCCATCTACGAGCAGTACTTC. Residues: CASSYPIYEQYF.

This chain links TRBV30 with TRBJ1-6; 7 bases align to TRBD1. Germline V gene sequence: CDR1 GTSNPN, CDR2 SVGIG (reference sequence). V gave up 0 bases and J gave up 7 bases; unmatched junction bases: 6. CDR3 length equals 15 residues. CDR3 coding DNA: TGTGCCTGGAGTGTGCCGACAGGGCCCAATTCACCCCTCCACTTT. It codes for CAWSVPTGPNSPLHF.

The V call is TRBV5-6, the J call TRBJ2-7, with TRBD2 matching over 9 bases. This CDR3 region has 18 residues. CDR1 and CDR2 (germline): SGHDT, YYEEEE. Trimming at V came to 0 bases and at J to 3 bases, leaving 13 bases not matched to a gene. The CDR3 sequence: CASSLGASGISGLYEQYF. The CDR3, as DNA: TGTGCCAGCAGCTTGGGGGCTAGCGGGATATCAGGACTCTACGAGCAGTACTTC.

V gene TRBV6-1 combines with J gene TRBJ2-5; possibly TRBD1 for D (6 bases). The V end lost 1 base, the J end lost 7 bases, and 16 bases lay between the germline ends. The CDR3 covers 15 residues. The germline gives CDR1 MNHNS, CDR2 SASEGT. In DNA, the CDR3 is TGTGCCAGCAGTGAAGTGACAGGAGGCCCGTCGACCCAGTACTTC. Encoded protein: CASSEVTGGPSTQYF.

The chain couples TRBV7-2 to TRBJ2-5; possibly TRBD1 for D (5 bases). This CDR3 is 14 amino acids long. With 0 bases removed from V and 3 bases from J, the gap between germline ends came to 8 bases. Germline assignment: CDR1 SGHTA and CDR2 FQGNSA. The CDR3 region has the DNA TGTGCCAGCAGCTTAGCGGGCAGGGAAGAGACCCAGTACTTC. It translates to CASSLAGREETQYF.

This clone was counted once. V is TRBV27 and J is TRBJ2-5; 12 positions match TRBD2. After removal of 6 bases from V and 5 bases from J, the junction contained 4 bases not matched to a gene. CDR3 size: 14 residues. Germline-derived CDR1 and CDR2 are MNHEY and SMNVEV (reference sequence). CDR3 amino acids: CASSRLAGVETQYF. CDR3 nucleotide sequence: TGTGCCAGCAGCAGACTAGCGGGAGTGGAGACCCAGTACTTC.

This rearrangement joins TRBV3-1 (or the pseudogene TRBV3-2) to TRBJ2-3, with D possibly TRBD1 on 6 matching bases. The ends were cut back, 4 bases at V and 2 bases at J, with 10 bases in the middle. The germline V gene encodes CDR1 LGHDT and CDR2 YNNKEL (reference sequence). CDR3 length equals 14 residues. The CDR3 sequence is CASSLRTVTDTQYF. DNA for the CDR3: TGTGCCAGCAGCCTTCGGACAGTCACAGATACGCAGTATTTT.